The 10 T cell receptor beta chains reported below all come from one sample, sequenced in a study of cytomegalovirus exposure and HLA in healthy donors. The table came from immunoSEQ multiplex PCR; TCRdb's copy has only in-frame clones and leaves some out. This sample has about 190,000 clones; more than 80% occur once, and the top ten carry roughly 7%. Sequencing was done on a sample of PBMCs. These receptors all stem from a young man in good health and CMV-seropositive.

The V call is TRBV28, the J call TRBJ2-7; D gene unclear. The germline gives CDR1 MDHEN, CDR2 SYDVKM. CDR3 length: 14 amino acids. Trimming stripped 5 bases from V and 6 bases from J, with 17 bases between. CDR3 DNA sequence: TGTGCCAGCAGTGTAGCCCCTGTGGTGTCCGAGCAGTACTTC. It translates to CASSVAPVVSEQYF. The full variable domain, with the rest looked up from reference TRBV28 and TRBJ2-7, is DVKVTQSSRYLVKRTGEKVFLECVQDMDHENMFWYRQDPGLGLRLIYFSYDVKMKEKGDIPEGYSVSREKKERFSLILESASTNQTSMYLCASSVAPVVSEQYFGPGTRLTVT.

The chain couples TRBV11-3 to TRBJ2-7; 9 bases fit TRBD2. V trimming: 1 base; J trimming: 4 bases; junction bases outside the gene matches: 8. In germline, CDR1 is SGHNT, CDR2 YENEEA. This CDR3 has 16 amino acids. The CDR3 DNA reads TGTGCCAGCAGCTTAGTAGGGCGGGAGGGCCATTACGAGCAGTACTTC. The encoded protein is CASSLVGREGHYEQYF.

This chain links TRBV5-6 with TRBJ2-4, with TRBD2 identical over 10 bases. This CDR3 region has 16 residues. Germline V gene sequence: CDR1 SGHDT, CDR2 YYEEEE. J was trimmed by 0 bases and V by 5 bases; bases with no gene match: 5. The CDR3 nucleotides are TGTGCCAGCAGTCTTAGCGGGAGGCTAGCCAAAAACATTCAGTACTTC. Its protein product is CASSLSGRLAKNIQYF.

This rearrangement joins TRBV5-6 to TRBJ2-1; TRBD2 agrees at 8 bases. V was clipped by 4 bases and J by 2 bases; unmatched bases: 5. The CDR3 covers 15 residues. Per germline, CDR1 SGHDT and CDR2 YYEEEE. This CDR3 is CASSAAGVAYNEQFF. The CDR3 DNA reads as TGTGCCAGCAGCGCAGCGGGAGTCGCCTACAATGAGCAGTTCTTC.

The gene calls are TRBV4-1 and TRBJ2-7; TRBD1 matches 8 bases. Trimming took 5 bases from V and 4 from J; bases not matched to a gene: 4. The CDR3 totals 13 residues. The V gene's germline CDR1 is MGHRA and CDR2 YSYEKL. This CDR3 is CASSYDRGYEQYF. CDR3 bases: TGCGCCAGCAGCTATGACAGGGGATACGAGCAGTACTTC.

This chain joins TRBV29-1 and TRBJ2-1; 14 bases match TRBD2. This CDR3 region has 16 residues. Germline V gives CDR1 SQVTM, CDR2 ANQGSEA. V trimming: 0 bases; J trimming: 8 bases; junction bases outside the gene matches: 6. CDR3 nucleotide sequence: TGCAGCGTTGAAGATCCCGGACTAGCGGGAGGATATGAGCAGTTCTTC. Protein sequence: CSVEDPGLAGGYEQFF.

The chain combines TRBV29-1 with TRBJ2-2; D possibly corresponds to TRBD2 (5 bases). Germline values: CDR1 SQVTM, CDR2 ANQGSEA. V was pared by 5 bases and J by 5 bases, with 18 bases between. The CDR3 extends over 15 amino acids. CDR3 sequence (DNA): TGCAGCGTTTCCTTACTAGTGGGATTTACCGGGGAGCTGTTTTTT. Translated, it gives CSVSLLVGFTGELFF.

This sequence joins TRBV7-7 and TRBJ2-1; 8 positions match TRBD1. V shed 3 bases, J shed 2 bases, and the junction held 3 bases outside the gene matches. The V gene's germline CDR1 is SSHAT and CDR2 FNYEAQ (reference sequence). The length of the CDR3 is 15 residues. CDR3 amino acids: CASSFGTGTYNEQFF. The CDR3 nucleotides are TGTGCCAGCAGCTTCGGGACAGGTACCTACAATGAGCAGTTCTTC.

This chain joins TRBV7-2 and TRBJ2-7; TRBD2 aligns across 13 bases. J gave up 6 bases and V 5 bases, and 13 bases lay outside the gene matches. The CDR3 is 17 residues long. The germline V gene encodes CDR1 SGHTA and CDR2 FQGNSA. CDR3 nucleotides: TGTGCCAGCAGCCCCCTAACCGGGACTAGCGGGGAGGGCGAGCAGTACTTC. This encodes CASSPLTGTSGEGEQYF.

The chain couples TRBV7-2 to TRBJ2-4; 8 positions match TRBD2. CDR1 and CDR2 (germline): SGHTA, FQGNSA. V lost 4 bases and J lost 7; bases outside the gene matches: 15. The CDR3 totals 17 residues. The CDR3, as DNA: TGTGCCAGCAGCTCGGTTGGTGTTTCGGGAGGGAGGAACATTCAGTACTTC. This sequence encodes CASSSVGVSGGRNIQYF.